What follows are 17 T cell receptor beta chains derived from one specimen sequenced in a study of OX40 agonist ivuxolimab in advanced cancers. Clones were sequenced by immunoSEQ multiplex PCR, and TCRdb holds only the in-frame ones, with some missing. Of about 83,000 clones detected, approximately 84% appear once; the ten largest clones hold under 8%. The input for sequencing was CD4+ or CD8+ T cells sorted from blood, taken in a trial of the OX40 agonist ivuxolimab. The receptors here all came from an adult with an advanced solid tumor such as melanoma, head and neck, liver or kidney cancer.

V usage is TRBV11-3 and J usage is TRBJ2-1, with D perhaps TRBD1 or TRBD2 (5 bases each). The germline V gene encodes CDR1 SGHNT and CDR2 YENEEA. CDR3 size: 13 residues. V lost 4 bases to trimming and J lost 7 bases, with 11 bases between them. This CDR3 reads CASSSRWGNEQFF. CDR3 DNA: TGTGCCAGCAGCTCACGGTGGGGGAATGAGCAGTTCTTC.

The chain is built from TRBV19 and TRBJ2-2; perhaps TRBD1 as D (5 bases). V lost 5 bases, J lost 0 bases, and 10 bases lay in between. Germline values: CDR1 LNHDA, CDR2 SQIVND (reference sequence). This CDR3 has 15 residues. CDR3 nucleotide sequence: TGTGCCAGTAGTGTACAGGACGCGAACACCGGGGAGCTGTTTTTT. Its protein is CASSVQDANTGELFF.

The genes are TRBV5-4 and TRBJ2-1; D possibly corresponds to TRBD1 (6 bases). The CDR3 totals 14 residues. The germline gives CDR1 SGHNT, CDR2 YYREEE (reference sequence). Trimming shortened V by 2 bases and J by 10 bases, and 16 bases separated the two germline ends. The CDR3 region has the DNA TGTGCCAGCAGCTTAGCGTATGGGGGCTGGGAGCAGTTCTTC. Amino acids: CASSLAYGGWEQFF.

V usage is TRBV30 and J usage is TRBJ2-5, with 9 bases fitting TRBD2. V was pared by 3 bases and J by 4 bases, with 3 bases of the junction left unmatched. The germline gives CDR1 GTSNPN, CDR2 SVGIG (reference sequence). The CDR3 is 13 amino acids. The CDR3 sequence is CAWRDSGRETQYF. Here the CDR3 DNA reads TGTGCCTGGAGGGATAGCGGGAGAGAGACCCAGTACTTC.

This chain connects TRBV27 to TRBJ1-5; no clear D gene. CDR3 size: 12 residues. Germline V CDR1 and CDR2: MNHEY, SMNVEV (reference sequence). V lost 2 bases and J 8 bases, leaving 7 bases between the germline ends. CDR3 loop: CASSLVGEPQHF. The CDR3 nucleotides read TGTGCCAGCAGTTTAGTGGGTGAGCCCCAGCATTTT.

The chain joins TRBV11-2 to TRBJ2-2; D unresolved. V was cut by 3 bases and J by 5 bases, with 13 bases left in between. CDR3 length equals 15 residues. Germline assignment: CDR1 SGHAT and CDR2 FQNNGV. Written as DNA, the CDR3 is TGTGCCAGCAGCTTTAACAGTCTGGAGACCGGGGAGCTGTTTTTT. This sequence encodes CASSFNSLETGELFF. Together with reference TRBV11-2 and TRBJ2-2, the CDR3 gives the full variable domain: EAGVAQSPRYKIIEKRQSVAFWCNPISGHATLYWYQQILGQGPKLLIQFQNNGVVDDSQLPKDRFSAERLKGVDSTLKIQPAKLEDSAVYLCASSFNSLETGELFFGEGSRLTVL.

The V gene is TRBV11-2, the J gene TRBJ2-5, with D uncertain. Germline V gene lookup returns CDR1 SGHAT and CDR2 FQNNGV. Between the trimmed V and J ends, which lost 3 bases and 7 bases, there was a span of 12 bases. The CDR3 has 13 amino acids. CDR3 coding DNA: TGTGCCAGCAGCTTCGAGAGATCAGGGACCCAGTACTTC. Encoded protein: CASSFERSGTQYF.

This chain uses TRBV9 with TRBJ2-2; no firm D call. Germline V lookup: CDR1 SGDLS, CDR2 YYNGEE. Trimming took 2 bases from V and 10 from J, leaving 6 bases between them. This CDR3 has 11 amino acids. CDR3 sequence (DNA): TGTGCCAGCAGCGTGGGAATGGAGCTGTTTTTT. The encoded protein is CASSVGMELFF. The variable domain in full, with the rest retrieved from reference TRBV9 and TRBJ2-2, is DSGVTQTPKHLITATGQRVTLRCSPRSGDLSVYWYQQSLDQGLQFLIQYYNGEERAKGNILERFSAQQFPDLHSELNLSSLELGDSALYFCASSVGMELFFGEGSRLTVL.

The chain combines TRBV5-1 with TRBJ2-3; the match to TRBD1 covers 7 bases. Per germline, CDR1 SGHRS and CDR2 YFSETQ. This CDR3 contains 14 residues. Unmatched junction bases numbered 7, after V lost 7 bases and J lost 2 bases. The CDR3 reads CASLRGQHTDTQYF. The CDR3 DNA reads as TGCGCCAGCCTGAGGGGGCAACACACAGATACGCAGTATTTT. Filled out from reference TRBV5-1 and TRBJ2-3, the complete variable domain reads KAGVTQTPRYLIKTRGQQVTLSCSPISGHRSVSWYQQTPGQGLQFLFEYFSETQRNKGNFPGRFSGRQFSNSRSEMNVSTLELGDSALYLCASLRGQHTDTQYFGPGTRLTVL.

This chain joins TRBV11-2 and TRBJ2-7, with TRBD2 matching 14 bases. The CDR3 length is 16 residues. In germline, CDR1 is SGHAT, CDR2 FQNNGV. Germline trimming cut 5 bases from V and 7 bases from J; bases unmatched to any gene: 10. In nucleotides, the CDR3 is TGTGCCAGCAGCCGTTCGGGGACTAGCGGGAGAGAGGAGCAGTACTTC. The encoded protein is CASSRSGTSGREEQYF.

The chain employs TRBV18 and TRBJ1-2; 9 nucleotides match TRBD1. This CDR3 contains 15 residues. Trimming at V came to 3 bases and at J to 7 bases, leaving 9 bases not matched to a gene. Germline CDR1 KGHSH, CDR2 LQKENI. The CDR3 bases are TGTGCCAGCTCACCGCCGGGACAGGGTATTTCTGGCTACACCTTC. Translated, it gives CASSPPGQGISGYTF.

This sequence joins TRBV11-1 and TRBJ2-3, with 9 bases lining up with TRBD2. Trimming cost V 5 bases and J 4 bases; bases outside gene matches: 16. Per germline, CDR1 SGHAT and CDR2 FQDESV (reference sequence). This CDR3 is 18 amino acids long. CDR3 residues: CASSQVVSASGIADTQYF. DNA for the CDR3: TGTGCCAGCAGCCAAGTCGTATCGGCTAGCGGGATAGCAGATACGCAGTATTTT.

This clone was recorded only once. CDR3 DNA: TGTGCCAGCAGTGAAGTGCAGGGACAGTACTTC. As protein: CASSEVQGQYF. The chain links TRBV6-5 to TRBJ2-7, with D possibly matching TRBD1 (5 bases). The V end lost 5 bases, the J end lost 10 bases, and 12 bases lay between the germline ends. The germline gives CDR1 MNHEY, CDR2 SVGAGI. The CDR3 is 11 residues long.

This clone was counted once. The V gene is TRBV7-8, the J gene TRBJ1-1; D call uncertain. V was shortened by 2 bases and J by 1 base, with 8 bases between the two germline ends. The CDR3 runs 14 residues. CDR1 is SGHVS, CDR2 FQNEAQ, per germline. The CDR3 loop reads CASSLTHPNTEAFF. The CDR3 DNA sequence: TGTGCCAGCAGCTTAACACACCCGAACACTGAAGCTTTCTTT.

This chain links TRBV6-6 with TRBJ1-3; D remains unclear. Germline CDR1 and CDR2: MNHNY and SVGAGI (reference sequence). The CDR3 length is 13 residues. As DNA, the CDR3 is TGTGGGTGTATCTCGCCAACGGGTAGCACCATATATTTT. It encodes CGCISPTGSTIYF.

The rearrangement links TRBV7-2 to TRBJ2-2; D perhaps matches TRBD2 (6 bases). V was trimmed by 1 base and J by 4 bases, leaving 13 bases between them. This CDR3 spans 16 amino acids. Germline V lookup: CDR1 SGHTA, CDR2 FQGNSA. CDR3 in amino acids: CASSLVSGRRTGELFF. In DNA form, the CDR3 reads TGTGCCAGCAGCTTAGTTAGCGGCAGACGCACCGGGGAGCTGTTTTTT.

Here the CDR3 reads CASSPQRDRVPPSSSHEAFF. DNA for the CDR3: TGTGCCAGCAGCCCCCAACGAGACAGGGTACCCCCTTCATCGTCCCATGAAGCTTTCTTT. The J gene is TRBJ1-1, the V gene TRBV27; 7 bases are shared with TRBD1. Germline V gene lookup returns CDR1 MNHEY and CDR2 SMNVEV (reference sequence). The CDR3 runs to 20 residues. Unmatched junction bases numbered 29, after V lost 6 bases and J lost 7 bases.